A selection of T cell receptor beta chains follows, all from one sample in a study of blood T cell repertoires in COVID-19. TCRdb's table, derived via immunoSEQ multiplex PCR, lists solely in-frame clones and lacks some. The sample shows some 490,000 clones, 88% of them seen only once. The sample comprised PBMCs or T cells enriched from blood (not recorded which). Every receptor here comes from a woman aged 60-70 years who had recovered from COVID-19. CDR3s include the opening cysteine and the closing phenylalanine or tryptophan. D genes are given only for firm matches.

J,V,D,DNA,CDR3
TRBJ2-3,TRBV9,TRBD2,TGTGCCAGTTCCGGGGGGTCAGGGGATACGCAGTATTTT,CASSGGSGDTQYF
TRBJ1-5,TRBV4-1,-,TGCGCCAGCAGCCAAGGCAGGGCAAGGGGCAATCAGCCCCAGCATTTT,CASSQGRARGNQPQHF
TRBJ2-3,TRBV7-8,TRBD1,TGTGCCAGCAGCTTCGGACAGGGGGCAGATACGCAGTATTTT,CASSFGQGADTQYF
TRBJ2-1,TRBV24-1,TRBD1,TGTGCCACCAGTCGAGGGGGCAGTATCGGGAATGAGCAGTTCTTC,CATSRGGSIGNEQFF
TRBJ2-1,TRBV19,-,TGTGCCAGTAGTAGTCCGTACAATGAGCAGTTCTTC,CASSSPYNEQFF
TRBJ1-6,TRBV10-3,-,TGTGCCACCACTTATAAGGACAGAAATAATTCACCCCTCCACTTT,CATTYKDRNNSPLHF
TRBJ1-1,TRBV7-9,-,TGTGCCAGCAGCCGGGGGGCGCCCACTGAAGCTTTCTTT,CASSRGAPTEAFF
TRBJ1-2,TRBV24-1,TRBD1,TGTGCCACCAGTGATTTGGACAGGGCCTATGGCTACACCTTC,CATSDLDRAYGYTF
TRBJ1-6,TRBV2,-,TGTGCCAGCAGTGAAGCGCAGGGGAATTCACCCCTCCACTTT,CASSEAQGNSPLHF
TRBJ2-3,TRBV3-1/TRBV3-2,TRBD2,TGTGCCAGCAGCCGGAGCGGGGGGCGAGATACGCAGTATTTT,CASSRSGGRDTQYF